This note documents a single T cell receptor beta chain sequence. The CDR3 has 14 amino acids. The V gene end was trimmed by 0 bases and the J gene end by 10 bases; junction bases not matched to a gene: 3. Germline assignment: CDR1 MNHNY and CDR2 SVGAGI (reference sequence). Samples were assayed with immunoSEQ v3.0 at survey level. Repertoires were generated with immunoSEQ multiplex PCR, while TCRdb's copy carries only in-frame clones and drops some. The sample holds roughly 25,000 clones, around 83% seen once. The sample comes from a study of long-term antiretroviral therapy in people with HIV. This clonotype originated in a man aged 50 to 59 with HIV. The starting material was unsorted PBMCs, obtained 0.4 years after starting antiretroviral therapy. The rearrangement uses TRBV6-6 and TRBJ1-6; 7 bases agree with TRBD1. The CDR3, as DNA: TGTGCCAGCAGTTACTCAATGGGACAGTCACCCCTCCACTTT. It translates to CASSYSMGQSPLHF.